One sample yielded the 7 T cell receptor beta chains listed below, sequenced in a study of cytomegalovirus exposure and HLA in healthy donors. PCR primers comprised 60 Vbeta and 13 Jbeta primers. Measured with immunoSEQ multiplex PCR; TCRdb has only the in-frame clones, and not every one. The sample has 150,000 to 200,000 clones; 70% to 90% are singletons. Sequencing was carried out using PBMCs. The receptor source for this set is a woman under 30 in good health and CMV-seropositive.

The chain carries TRBV4-1 and TRBJ1-4, with a possible D match to TRBD1 (6 bases). V was trimmed by 2 bases and J by 10 bases, leaving 14 bases between them. This CDR3 contains 14 residues. Per the germline V gene, CDR1 is MGHRA and CDR2 is YSYEKL. CDR3 in DNA: TGCGCCAGCAGCCAACCACGACAGGCACGAAAACTGTTTTTT. Its protein is CASSQPRQARKLFF.

The chain joins TRBV6-4 to TRBJ2-5, with 8 bases lining up with TRBD2. The CDR3 has 15 residues. Germline CDR1 MRHNA, CDR2 SNTAGT. Losses at the gene ends were 5 bases for V and 5 bases for J; bases not matched to a gene: 10. CDR3 residues: CASSNQPGGLETQYF. The DNA for the CDR3 is TGTGCCAGCAGTAACCAGCCGGGGGGGCTCGAGACCCAGTACTTC.

Turning to this clone: Other nucleotide sequences in the sample specify the same CDR3. The V call is TRBV5-4, the J call TRBJ1-3; D is perhaps TRBD1 (5 bases). The CDR3 spans 18 residues. The germline gives CDR1 SGHNT, CDR2 YYREEE (reference sequence). V shed 1 base and J shed 4 bases, with 21 bases lying between them. CDR3 sequence reads: CASSLLDTARSRGNTIYF. Here the CDR3 DNA reads TGTGCCAGCAGCTTGTTGGACACCGCGCGTTCTCGGGGAAACACCATATATTTT.

DNA for the CDR3: TGTGCCAGCACTGGGGGACATAGCTCCTACAATGAGCAGTTCTTC. Its protein product is CASTGGHSSYNEQFF. The rearrangement links TRBV2 to TRBJ2-1, with a tentative D call TRBD1 (6 bases). CDR1 is SNHLY and CDR2 is FYNNEI in the germline V gene. The CDR3 is 15 residues long. V was clipped by 7 bases and J by 0 bases, with 13 bases between them.

This sequence joins TRBV7-9 and TRBJ1-2; D gene unclear. CDR1 and CDR2 (germline): SEHNR, FQNEAQ (reference sequence). V was shortened by 8 bases and J by 4 bases, with 8 bases between the two germline ends. The CDR3 spans 11 residues. For the CDR3, the DNA is TGTGCCAGCGCTACCTCCTATGGCTACACCTTC. Its protein is CASATSYGYTF.

J is TRBJ2-3 and V is TRBV15; TRBD1 matches at 9 bases. This CDR3 has 15 residues. V was pared by 2 bases and J by 7 bases, with 7 bases of the junction left unmatched. Per the germline V gene, CDR1 is LNHNV and CDR2 is YYDKDF (reference sequence). CDR3 bases: TGTGCCACCAGCAGAATAGGGACAGGGATTTATACGCAGTATTTT. It is translated as CATSRIGTGIYTQYF. Full variable domain (rest looked up from reference TRBV15 and TRBJ2-3): DAMVIQNPRYQVTQFGKPVTLSCSQTLNHNVMYWYQQKSSQAPKLLFHYYDKDFNNEADTPDNFQSRRPNTSFCFLDIRSPGLGDTAMYLCATSRIGTGIYTQYFGPGTRLTVL.

V and J are TRBV10-1 and TRBJ2-5; possible D gene TRBD1, 5 bases. The V end lost 0 bases, the J end lost 4 bases, and 12 bases lay between the germline ends. Germline V lookup: CDR1 WNHNN, CDR2 SYGVQD (reference sequence). There are 15 residues in the CDR3. The CDR3 sequence is CASSESTAWLETQYF. The CDR3 nucleotides are TGCGCCAGCAGTGAGTCGACAGCATGGTTAGAGACCCAGTACTTC.